The 20 T cell receptor beta chains below all came from one sample that was sequenced in a study of cytomegalovirus exposure and HLA in healthy donors. The primer mix had 60 Vbeta and 13 Jbeta primers. Only in-frame clones appear in the TCRdb table, and some are missing; sequencing was by immunoSEQ multiplex PCR. The sample has some 160,000 clones, 70% to 85% seen once. Sequenced: PBMCs. The receptors shown here come from a male donor in good health and CMV-seronegative.

CDR3 residues: CASSQGWAGETEAFF. In nucleotides, the CDR3 is TGCGCCAGCAGCCAAGGATGGGCAGGGGAAACTGAAGCTTTCTTT. This chain uses TRBV4-1 with TRBJ1-1; D may be TRBD1 (6 bases). CDR1 and CDR2 (germline): MGHRA, YSYEKL. V shed 1 base and J shed 5 bases, with 14 bases lying between them. The CDR3 is 15 residues long.

This chain uses TRBV30 with TRBJ2-3; 8 bases map to TRBD2. Germline CDR1 GTSNPN, CDR2 SVGIG (reference sequence). The CDR3 is made up of 12 amino acids. V shed 3 bases, J shed 9 bases, and the junction held 5 bases outside the gene matches. This CDR3 is CAWRRGASTQYF. The CDR3 DNA reads as TGTGCCTGGAGGCGGGGGGCTTCGACGCAGTATTTT.

The V and J genes are TRBV19 and TRBJ2-7, with TRBD1 matching over 7 bases. This CDR3 is built from 13 residues. V was clipped by 5 bases and J by 3 bases; unmatched bases: 4. The germline V gene has CDR1 LNHDA and CDR2 SQIVND (reference sequence). CDR3 in amino acids: CASSPGQFYEQYF. The CDR3 bases are TGTGCCAGTAGTCCGGGACAGTTCTACGAGCAGTACTTC.

This chain joins TRBV4-3 and TRBJ2-7; TRBD2 is a possible D gene (5 bases). The J call may be in error: the DNA end matches TRBJ2-5 better. Germline V gene lookup returns CDR1 LGHNA and CDR2 YSLEER. The CDR3 consists of 14 residues. As DNA, the CDR3 is TGCGCCAGCAGCCAAGGGAGGCTCCAAGAGACCCAGTACTTC. Residues: CASSQGRLQETQYF.

This clone has just one count. The chain links TRBV11-2 to TRBJ1-1, with 7 bases that match TRBD1. CDR1 SGHAT and CDR2 FQNNGV come from the germline V gene. The V and J ends lost 5 bases and 6 bases, in that order; junction bases with no gene match: 9. The length of the CDR3 is 14 residues. As DNA, the CDR3 is TGTGCCAGCAGCCCCGGGACAGCAACACCTGAAGCTTTCTTT. This translates into CASSPGTATPEAFF.

As for this clone: One end of the junction is discordant with germline, which a read error may explain. Other DNA sequences in the same sample also yield this CDR3. V and J are TRBV5-1 and TRBJ2-2; TRBD2 might be the D (5 bases). The CDR3 covers 13 residues. Per the germline V gene, CDR1 is SGHRS and CDR2 is YFSETQ. The CDR3 region is CASSGGNTGELFF. CDR3 sequence (DNA): TGCGCCAGCTCTGGCGGTAACACCGGGGAGTTGTTTTTT. The full variable domain, rest sourced from reference TRBV5-1 and TRBJ2-2, is KAGVTQTPRYLIKTRGQQVTLSCSPISGHRSVSWYQQTPGQGLQFLFEYFSETQRNKGNFPGRFSGRQFSNSRSEMNVSTLELGDSALYLCASSGGNTGELFFGEGSRLTVL.

The gene calls are TRBV27 and TRBJ1-2, with 7 bases aligning to TRBD1. This CDR3 comprises 15 residues. The germline V gene has CDR1 MNHEY and CDR2 SMNVEV (reference sequence). V shed 5 bases, J shed 3 bases, and the junction held 9 bases outside the gene matches. The CDR3 protein is CASSRYVTGDYGYTF. The CDR3 DNA reads as TGTGCCAGCAGTCGATACGTCACAGGGGACTATGGCTACACCTTC.

J is TRBJ2-1 and V is TRBV10-3, with TRBD2 matching over 9 bases. The CDR3 runs to 14 residues. Per germline, CDR1 ENHRY and CDR2 SYGVKD. V shed 3 bases and J 6 bases; nucleotides not matched to a gene: 3. CDR3 loop: CAISEGGGANEQFF. The CDR3 DNA sequence: TGTGCCATCAGTGAAGGCGGGGGGGCCAATGAGCAGTTCTTC.

The sample holds one count of this clone. The chain combines TRBV9 with TRBJ2-7; a weak D match, TRBD2 (6 bases). This CDR3 has 13 amino acids. In germline, CDR1 is SGDLS, CDR2 YYNGEE. Trimming shortened V by 0 bases and J by 5 bases, and 9 bases separated the two germline ends. The CDR3 DNA is TGTGCCAGCAGCGTAGGACTAGAGGACGAGCAGTACTTC. It yields the protein CASSVGLEDEQYF.

The rearrangement joins TRBV5-4 to TRBJ2-4; 9 bases line up with TRBD2. The V segment lost 0 bases and the J segment 2 bases; nucleotides outside the gene matches: 6. Germline V gives CDR1 SGHNT, CDR2 YYREEE (reference sequence). The CDR3 has 17 residues. This chain's CDR3 is CASSLARAGGSKNIQYF. The CDR3 region has the DNA TGTGCCAGCAGCTTGGCCCGCGCGGGAGGGTCCAAAAACATTCAGTACTTC. The complete variable domain, with remaining parts taken from reference TRBV5-4 and TRBJ2-4, reads ETGVTQSPTHLIKTRGQQVTLRCSSQSGHNTVSWYQQALGQGPQFIFQYYREEENGRGNFPPRFSGLQFPNYSSELNVNALELDDSALYLCASSLARAGGSKNIQYFGAGTRLSVL.

The chain carries TRBV11-2 and TRBJ2-2; D gene uncertain. The germline gives CDR1 SGHAT, CDR2 FQNNGV. V lost 1 base to trimming and J lost 6 bases, with 3 bases between them. The CDR3 spans 12 residues. The CDR3 sequence is CASSLAAGELFF. As DNA, the CDR3 is TGTGCCAGCAGCTTAGCCGCCGGGGAGCTGTTTTTT.

This rearrangement joins TRBV6-5 to TRBJ1-1; possible D gene TRBD1, 5 bases. This CDR3 has 14 residues. The V end lost 5 bases, the J end lost 1 base, and 11 bases lay between the germline ends. Per germline, CDR1 MNHEY and CDR2 SVGAGI. As DNA, the CDR3 is TGTGCCAGCAGTGGACAAAACCAGAACACTGAAGCTTTCTTT. As protein: CASSGQNQNTEAFF.

This chain links TRBV7-6 with TRBJ1-2; no clear D gene. V was cut by 4 bases and J by 8 bases, with 20 bases left in between. CDR1 and CDR2 from the germline V gene are SGHVS and FNYEAQ. This CDR3 contains 15 residues. The CDR3 coding sequence is TGTGCCAGCAGCTCCCCGGAGGGTCCTAAAATGGGCTACACCTTC. Amino acid sequence: CASSSPEGPKMGYTF.

This clone was seen a handful of times. The gene calls are TRBV5-5 and TRBJ2-5; possible D gene TRBD2, 6 bases. Trimming removed 0 bases from V and 4 bases from J, with 7 bases in between. The CDR3 consists of 13 residues. CDR1 and CDR2 from the germline V gene are SGHKS and YYEKEE (reference sequence). The CDR3 loop is CASSLAGGETQYF. DNA of the CDR3: TGTGCCAGCAGCTTGGCCGGGGGAGAGACCCAGTACTTC.

In this sample, this clone turned up a few times. This chain links TRBV19 with TRBJ2-3; 7 bases match TRBD2. V lost 5 bases to trimming and J lost 2 bases; unmatched junction nucleotides: 4. Germline CDR1 reads LNHDA; CDR2 reads SQIVND (reference sequence). The CDR3 totals 14 residues. The CDR3 is CASSERGPTDTQYF. The CDR3 coding sequence is TGTGCCAGTAGTGAGCGGGGCCCCACAGATACGCAGTATTTT.

The V gene is TRBV7-8, the J gene TRBJ1-2; 7 nucleotides agree with TRBD1. The CDR3 loop spans 14 amino acids. Trimming removed 1 base from V and 8 bases from J; junction bases left unmatched: 7. Per germline, CDR1 SGHVS and CDR2 FQNEAQ. The CDR3 is CASSLVRQGGGYTF. Here the CDR3 DNA reads TGTGCCAGCAGCTTAGTTCGTCAGGGGGGCGGCTACACCTTC. Using reference TRBV7-8 and TRBJ1-2 for the parts outside the CDR3, the full variable domain is GAGVSQSPRYKVAKRGQDVALRCDPISGHVSLFWYQQALGQGPEFLTYFQNEAQLDKSGLPSDRFFAERPEGSVSTLKIQRTQQEDSAVYLCASSLVRQGGGYTFGSGTRLTVV.

The chain employs TRBV29-1 and TRBJ2-4; 11 nucleotides line up with TRBD2. The germline V gene has CDR1 SQVTM and CDR2 ANQGSEA. Germline trimming cut 4 bases from V and 4 bases from J; bases unmatched to any gene: 3. The CDR3 sequence is 14 residues long. For the CDR3, the DNA is TGCAGCGTTGGGGTAGCGGGGGGGAAAAACATTCAGTACTTC. This sequence encodes CSVGVAGGKNIQYF.

The chain recombines TRBV30 with TRBJ1-1; D gene ambiguous. CDR3 length: 12 amino acids. Germline assignment: CDR1 GTSNPN and CDR2 SVGIG (reference sequence). With 2 bases removed from V and 2 bases from J, the gap between germline ends came to 6 bases. The CDR3, as DNA: TGTGCCTGGAGTCAATCAAACACTGAAGCTTTCTTT. This encodes CAWSQSNTEAFF. The full variable domain, completed using reference TRBV30 and TRBJ1-1, is SQTIHQWPATLVQPVGSPLSLECTVEGTSNPNLYWYRQAAGRGLQLLFYSVGIGQISSEVPQNLSASRPQDRQFILSSKKLLLSDSGFYLCAWSQSNTEAFFGQGTRLTVV.

The chain uses TRBV25-1 and TRBJ2-1, with D possibly being TRBD1 (5 bases). The CDR3 runs 15 residues. The germline gives CDR1 MGHDK, CDR2 SYGVNS. V was trimmed by 7 bases and J by 7 bases, leaving 20 bases between them. The CDR3, as DNA: TGTGCCAGCATTGGGTCTGGGGCAGGGCTAAATGAGCAGTTCTTC. Residues: CASIGSGAGLNEQFF.

The chain links TRBV7-9 to TRBJ2-5; TRBD1 aligns across 10 bases. The CDR3 is made up of 16 amino acids. Germline trimming cut 1 base from V and 6 bases from J; bases unmatched to any gene: 8. Germline V gene data show CDR1 as SEHNR and CDR2 as FQNEAQ (reference sequence). The CDR3 DNA follows: TGTGCCAGCAGCTTAGGGGACAGGGGAGGGTCTCAGACCCAGTACTTC. Its translation: CASSLGDRGGSQTQYF.